The clone carrying this TCR beta chain showed up just a few times. Its specificity is not known. Blood sampling was done at baseline, cycle 4 day 1, and cycle 7 day 1. The data were obtained in a study of OX40 agonist ivuxolimab in advanced cancers. Overall study findings and caveats: At 0.1 to 3.0 mg/kg, clonal expansion of CD4+ and CD8+ blood T cells had occurred by week 6.

The data were produced by immunoSEQ multiplex PCR, yet TCRdb's version contains in-frame clones alone and is incomplete. The sample consists of tens of thousands of clones, about nine tenths of them appearing once. The germline V gene has CDR1 SEHNR and CDR2 FQNEAQ (reference sequence). The CDR3 loop spans 15 amino acids. V lost 5 bases to trimming and J lost 8 bases; unmatched junction nucleotides: 10. Source: CD4+ or CD8+ T cells sorted from blood, taken in a trial of the OX40 agonist ivuxolimab. This receptor was obtained from an adult with an advanced solid tumor such as melanoma, head and neck, liver or kidney cancer. The gene calls are TRBV7-9 and TRBJ1-2, with 11 bases matching TRBD1. In DNA, the CDR3 is TGTGCCAGCAGCACTAGTGGACAGGGGGCGCAGGGCTACACCTTC. Its translation: CASSTSGQGAQGYTF.